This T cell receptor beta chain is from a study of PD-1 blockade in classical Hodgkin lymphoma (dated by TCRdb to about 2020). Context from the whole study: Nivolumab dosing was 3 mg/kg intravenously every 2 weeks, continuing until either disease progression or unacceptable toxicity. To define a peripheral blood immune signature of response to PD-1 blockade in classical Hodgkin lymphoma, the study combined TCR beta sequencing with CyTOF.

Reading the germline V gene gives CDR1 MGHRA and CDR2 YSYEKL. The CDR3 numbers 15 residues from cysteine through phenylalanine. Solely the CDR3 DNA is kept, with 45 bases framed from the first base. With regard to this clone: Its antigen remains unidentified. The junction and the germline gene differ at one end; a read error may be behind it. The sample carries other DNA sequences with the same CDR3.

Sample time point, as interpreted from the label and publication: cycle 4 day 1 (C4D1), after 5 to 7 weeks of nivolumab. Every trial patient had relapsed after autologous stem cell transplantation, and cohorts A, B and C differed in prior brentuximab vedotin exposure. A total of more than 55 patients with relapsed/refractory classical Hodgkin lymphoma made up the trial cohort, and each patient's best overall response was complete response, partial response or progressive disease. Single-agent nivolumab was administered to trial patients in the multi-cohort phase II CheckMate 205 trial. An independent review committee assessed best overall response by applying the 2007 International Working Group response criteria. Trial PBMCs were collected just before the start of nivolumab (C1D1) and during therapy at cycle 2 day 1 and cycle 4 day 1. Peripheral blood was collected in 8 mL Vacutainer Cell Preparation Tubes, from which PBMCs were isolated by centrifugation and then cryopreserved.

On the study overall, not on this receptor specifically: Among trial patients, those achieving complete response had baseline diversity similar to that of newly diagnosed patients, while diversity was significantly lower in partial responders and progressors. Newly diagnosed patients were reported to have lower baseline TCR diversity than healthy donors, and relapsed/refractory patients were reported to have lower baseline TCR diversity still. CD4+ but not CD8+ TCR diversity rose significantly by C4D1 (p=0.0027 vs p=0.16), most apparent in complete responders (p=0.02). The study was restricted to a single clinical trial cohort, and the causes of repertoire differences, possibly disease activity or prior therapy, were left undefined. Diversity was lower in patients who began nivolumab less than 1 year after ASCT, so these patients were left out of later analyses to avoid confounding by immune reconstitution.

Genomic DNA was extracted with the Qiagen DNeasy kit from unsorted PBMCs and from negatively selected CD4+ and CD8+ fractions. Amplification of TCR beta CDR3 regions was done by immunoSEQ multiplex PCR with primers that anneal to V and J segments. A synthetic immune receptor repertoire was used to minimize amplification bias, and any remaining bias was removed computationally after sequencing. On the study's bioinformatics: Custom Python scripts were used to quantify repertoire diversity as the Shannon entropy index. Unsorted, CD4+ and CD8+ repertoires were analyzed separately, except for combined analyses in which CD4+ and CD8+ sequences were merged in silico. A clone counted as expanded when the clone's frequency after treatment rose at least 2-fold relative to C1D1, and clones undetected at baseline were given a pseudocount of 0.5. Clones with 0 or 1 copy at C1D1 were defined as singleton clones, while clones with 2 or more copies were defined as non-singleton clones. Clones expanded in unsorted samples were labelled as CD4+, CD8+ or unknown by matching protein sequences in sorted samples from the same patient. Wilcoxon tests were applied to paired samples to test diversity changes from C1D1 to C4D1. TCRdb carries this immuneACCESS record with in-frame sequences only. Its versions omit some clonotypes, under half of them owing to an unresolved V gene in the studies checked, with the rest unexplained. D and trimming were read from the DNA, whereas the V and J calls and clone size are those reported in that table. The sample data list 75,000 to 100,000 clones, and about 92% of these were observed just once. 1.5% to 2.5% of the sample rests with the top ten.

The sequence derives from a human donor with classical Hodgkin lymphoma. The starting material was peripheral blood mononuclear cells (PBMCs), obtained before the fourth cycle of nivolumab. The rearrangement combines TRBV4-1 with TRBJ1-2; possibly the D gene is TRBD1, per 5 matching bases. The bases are TGCGCCAGCAGTCAAGAGCGGAGGGGTTCCGATGGCTACACCTTC. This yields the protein CASSQERRGSDGYTF.